Listed here is a single TCR beta chain. No antigen is known for it. No base quality values were provided; no much bigger clone lies one nucleotide off. V lost 7 bases and J lost 0 bases; the stretch between them is 12 bases long. The CDR3 covers 15 residues, taking in both the cysteine and the phenylalanine. CDR3 DNA is the only sequence kept; it has 45 bases, read in frame from the first base. CDR1 SNHLY and CDR2 FYNNEI were looked up in the germline V gene. Libraries were built with the immunoSEQ multiplex PCR assay. As stored in TCRdb, this immuneACCESS dataset retains in-frame rearrangements with V and J assigned. A fraction of the clones does not appear; measured against another copy, unresolved V genes explain less than half of the discrepancy, and the remainder lacks a known reason. The sample table holds 65,000 to 70,000 clones, of which around 90% were seen once. The ten largest clones represent roughly 2.8% of the sample.

These data come from a study of T cells after somatic rescue of genetic block (dated by TCRdb to 2020 to 2021). About the investigation overall: What the study looked at was long-term robustness, specifically in a T-cell system that came about through somatic rescue of a genetic block in T-cell development.

The clonotype was recovered from a man aged 35-49 years. The receptor chain draws on TRBV2 and TRBJ2-2; TRBD2 is perhaps the D gene, given 5 matching bases. The source material was peripheral blood mononuclear cells (PBMCs). The nucleotide sequence reads TGTGCCAGCAAAAGCGGCGGAACGAACACCGGGGAGCTGTTTTTT. Protein translation: CASKSGGTNTGELFF.